The clone carrying this TCR beta chain was seen repeatedly, ten times or more. At one boundary the junction diverges from the germline segment, which might be a read error. This entry is derived from a study of T-cell reconstitution after alpha-beta-depleted transplantation in children. Germline V gene data show CDR1 as SGHRS and CDR2 as YFSETQ. This CDR3 comprises 12 residues. Unique molecular identifiers featured in how the TCRbeta library was prepared. Each CDR3 protein gets one entry after TCRdb re-called the PCR reads with MiXCR. The table has about 540,000 distinct CDR3 sequences, about 16% seen once.

The source was PBMCs from the stem cell graft donor, collected from the stem cell graft. The V gene is TRBV5-1, the J gene TRBJ2-1; a weak D match, TRBD2 (5 bases). This TCR derives from a human donor who donated a stem cell graft to a child with acute lymphoblastic leukemia. The CDR3 DNA reads as TGTGCCAGCAGCTTAGTAGGAGGTGAGCAGTTCTTC. It specifies CASSLVGGEQFF.